This T cell receptor (beta chain) was captured in a study of a mutant IDH1 vaccine in newly diagnosed glioma. CDR1 is SGHRS, CDR2 YFSETQ, per germline. The CDR3 has 15 amino acids. The V end was cut by 1 base, the J end by 5 bases, with 16 bases between. Concerning this clone itself: Its cognate antigen is unknown.

Indicated time point: week 23, last vaccination. Vaccinated patients received 300 ug of mutant IDH1 20-mer peptide per dose, with topical imiquimod. The study enrolled donors with new WHO grade 3 or 4 IDH1-mutant, ATRX-lost astrocytomas. The data were produced by immunoSEQ multiplex PCR, yet TCRdb's version contains in-frame clones alone and is incomplete. The table records about 65,000 clones, approximately 84% of them present only once. Whole-study findings and limits: Pseudoprogression appeared unlinked to shifts in leading peripheral T cell clonotypes.

The material sequenced was PBMCs, taken from a glioma patient whose treatment included an IDH1 peptide vaccine. This receptor was identified in a man aged 30 to 45 with glioma. The chain is built from TRBV5-1 and TRBJ2-7; weak D call: TRBD1 (6 bases). CDR3 residues: CASSLPRGDRDEQYF. DNA of the CDR3: TGCGCCAGCAGCTTGCCCAGGGGTGATCGGGACGAGCAGTACTTC. Based on the CDR3 plus reference TRBV5-1 and TRBJ2-7, the full variable domain is KAGVTQTPRYLIKTRGQQVTLSCSPISGHRSVSWYQQTPGQGLQFLFEYFSETQRNKGNFPGRFSGRQFSNSRSEMNVSTLELGDSALYLCASSLPRGDRDEQYFGPGTRLTVT.